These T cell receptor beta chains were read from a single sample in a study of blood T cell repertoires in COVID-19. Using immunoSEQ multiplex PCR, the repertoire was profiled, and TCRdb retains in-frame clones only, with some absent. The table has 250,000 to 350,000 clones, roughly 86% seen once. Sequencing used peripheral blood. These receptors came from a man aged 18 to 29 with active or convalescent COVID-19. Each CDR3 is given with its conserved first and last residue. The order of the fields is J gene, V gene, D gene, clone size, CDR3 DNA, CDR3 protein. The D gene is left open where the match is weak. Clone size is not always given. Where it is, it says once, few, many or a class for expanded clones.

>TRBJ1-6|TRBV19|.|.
TGTGCCAGTAGTATAGCACAGGTCCATAATTCACCCCTCCACTTT
CASSIAQVHNSPLHF
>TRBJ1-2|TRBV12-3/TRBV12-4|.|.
TGTGCCAGCGGATTTACCAGGGAAAGCACCTTC
CASGFTRESTF
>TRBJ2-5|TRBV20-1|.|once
TGCAGTGGGTCACTAGCTGGGACCCAGTACTTC
CSGSLAGTQYF
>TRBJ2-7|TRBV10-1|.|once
TGCGCCAGCCGATACAGCTACGAGCAGTACTTC
CASRYSYEQYF
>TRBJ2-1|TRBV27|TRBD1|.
TGTGCCAGCAGTTTCCACGTCCCGGGACAGGGGGCAGATCTTCGGAGTTACAATGAGCAGTTCTTC
CASSFHVPGQGADLRSYNEQFF
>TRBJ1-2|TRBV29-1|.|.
TGCAGCGCCGCGGGCCTTCGGGAGGGCTACACCTTC
CSAAGLREGYTF
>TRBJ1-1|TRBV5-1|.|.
TGCGCCAGCAGCTTGGTGGCCAGGGTTGGTAGGACTGAAGCTTTCTTT
CASSLVARVGRTEAFF
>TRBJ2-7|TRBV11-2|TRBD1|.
TGTGCCAGCAGAATCCCGGGACAGGGATCCTACGAGCAGTACTTC
CASRIPGQGSYEQYF
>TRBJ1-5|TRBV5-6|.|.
TGTGCCAGCAGCTTTGGAGGGGTAGGCAATCAGCCCCAGCATTTT
CASSFGGVGNQPQHF
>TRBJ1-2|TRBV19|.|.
TGTGCCAGTAGTATAGGATACGCGGCTAACTATGGCTACACCTTC
CASSIGYAANYGYTF
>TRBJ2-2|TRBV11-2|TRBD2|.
TGTGCCAGCTGCCCTAGCGGGGCCGCCGGGGAGCTGTTTTTT
CASCPSGAAGELFF
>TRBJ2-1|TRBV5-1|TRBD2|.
TGCGCCAGCAGCTTGGATAGGACTAGCAATGAGCAGTTCTTC
CASSLDRTSNEQFF
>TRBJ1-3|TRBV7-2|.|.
TGTGCCAGCAGCTTAGGGCAGACCGGAGACACCATATATTTT
CASSLGQTGDTIYF
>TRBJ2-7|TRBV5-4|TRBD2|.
TGTGCCAGCAGCCTGGGAGCGTCCCTAGCGGAATACTACGAGCAGTACTTC
CASSLGASLAEYYEQYF
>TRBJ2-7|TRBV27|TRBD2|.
TGTGCCAGCAGTCTGACTAGCGGGGGGCCCTCGGAGTACTTC
CASSLTSGGPSEYF
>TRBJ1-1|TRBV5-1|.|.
TGCGCCAGCAGCCGGCCGGGGACTGAAGCTTTCTTT
CASSRPGTEAFF
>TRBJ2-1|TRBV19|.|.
TGTGCCAGTACCGAAGGGGCGGTGTTTCCCTACAATGAGCAGTTCTTC
CASTEGAVFPYNEQFF
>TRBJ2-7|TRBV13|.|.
TGTGCCAGCAGCTCTCACATGGACAGCTACGAGCAGTACTTC
CASSSHMDSYEQYF
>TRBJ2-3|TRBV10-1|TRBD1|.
TGCGCCAGCAGTCAGGGGGCATTCGATACGCAGTATTTT
CASSQGAFDTQYF
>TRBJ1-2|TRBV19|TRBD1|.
TGTGCCAGTAGCCCGGGACAGGGCTATGGCTACACCTTC
CASSPGQGYGYTF
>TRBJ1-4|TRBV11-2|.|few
TGTGCCAGCAGGAAATCAGGGCTGGCTAATGAAAAACTGTTTTTT
CASRKSGLANEKLFF
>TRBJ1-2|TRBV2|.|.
TGTGCCAGCAGTCCGACAGTAATCTATGGCTACACCTTC
CASSPTVIYGYTF
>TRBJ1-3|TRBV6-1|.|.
TGTGCCAGCAGTGAAGCACAGGTTTTCTCTGGAAACACCATATATTTT
CASSEAQVFSGNTIYF
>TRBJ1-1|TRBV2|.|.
TGTGCCAGCAGTGAGGAGACCACTGAAGCTTTCTTT
CASSEETTEAFF
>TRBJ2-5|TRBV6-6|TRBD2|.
TGTGCCACCGCGACTAGCGGGGGGGCGGGGGGAGAGACCCAGTACTTC
CATATSGGAGGETQYF
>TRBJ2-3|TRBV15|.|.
TGTGCCACCAGCCTTACTAGCACAGATACGCAGTATTTT
CATSLTSTDTQYF
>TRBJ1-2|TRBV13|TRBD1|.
TGTGCCAGCAGCTTAGTACAGGGGGGCTATGGCTACACCTTC
CASSLVQGGYGYTF
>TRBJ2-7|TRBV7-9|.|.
TGTGCCAGCAGCTTAGCTGGAGGCCTCTCCTACGAGCAGTACTTC
CASSLAGGLSYEQYF
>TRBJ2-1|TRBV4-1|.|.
TGCGCCAGCAGCCAGGTCCGGGGGAGCTCCTACAATGAGCAGTTCTTC
CASSQVRGSSYNEQFF
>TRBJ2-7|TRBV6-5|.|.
TGTGCCAGCAGTTCCTCAAGCGACAGTCGATACGAGCAGTACTTC
CASSSSSDSRYEQYF
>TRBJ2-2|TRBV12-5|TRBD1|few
TGTGCTAGTGGTTTGGTTACCGGGACAGGGAGAACCGGGGAGCTGTTTTTT
CASGLVTGTGRTGELFF
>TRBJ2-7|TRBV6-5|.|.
TGTGCCAGCAGTTACCGGCAGGGCTACGAGCAGTACTTC
CASSYRQGYEQYF
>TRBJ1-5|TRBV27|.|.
TGTGCCAGCAGTCAAGGACAGATAGGTCAGCCCCAGCATTTT
CASSQGQIGQPQHF
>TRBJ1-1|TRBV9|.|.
TGTGCCAGCAGCGTAGGTGGGCGGAACACTGAAGCTTTCTTT
CASSVGGRNTEAFF
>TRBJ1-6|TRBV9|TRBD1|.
TGTGCCAGCAGCCCCAGGGGGACAGGGGGATCACCCCTCCACTTT
CASSPRGTGGSPLHF
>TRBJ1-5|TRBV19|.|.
TGTGTCAGTACTGACAGTAGCAATCAGCCCCAGCATTTT
CVSTDSSNQPQHF
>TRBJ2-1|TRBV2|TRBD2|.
TGTGCCAGCCTAGCGGGGGGGTTGAGCTCCTACAATGAGCAGTTCTTC
CASLAGGLSSYNEQFF
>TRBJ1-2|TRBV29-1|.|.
TGCAGCGTTGAAGATGTCAGTTACTATGGCTACACCTTC
CSVEDVSYYGYTF
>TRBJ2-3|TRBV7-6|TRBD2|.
TGTGCCAGCAGCTTAGATGCGGGGGGGATCACAGATACGCAGTATTTT
CASSLDAGGITDTQYF
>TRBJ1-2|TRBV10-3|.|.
TGTGCCATCAGTGCCCGCGTCGGCAGGGACTATGGCTACACCTTC
CAISARVGRDYGYTF
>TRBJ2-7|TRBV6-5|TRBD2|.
TGTGCCAGCAGTCCCCAGCGGACTAGCGCCTACGAGCAGTACTTC
CASSPQRTSAYEQYF
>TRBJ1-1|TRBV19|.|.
TGTGCCAGTAGTATAATTGGGAGTGAAGCTTTCTTT
CASSIIGSEAFF
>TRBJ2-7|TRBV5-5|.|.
TGTGCCAGCAGCATGGACAGTTCCTACGAGCAGTACTTC
CASSMDSSYEQYF
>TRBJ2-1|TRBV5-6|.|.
TGTGCCAGCAGCTTGGGGTACGACATTGAGCAGTTCTTC
CASSLGYDIEQFF
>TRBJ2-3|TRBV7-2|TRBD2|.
TGTGCCAGCAGCCGCACCTTGTGGGTAGCGGGGCTCACAGATACGCAGTATTTT
CASSRTLWVAGLTDTQYF
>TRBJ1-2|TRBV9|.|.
TGTGCCAGCAGCGTAGACGGGAATGACTATGGCTACACCTTC
CASSVDGNDYGYTF
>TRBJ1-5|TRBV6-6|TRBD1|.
TGTGCCAGCAGTTACGACGGGACAGAGAATCAGCCCCAGCATTTT
CASSYDGTENQPQHF
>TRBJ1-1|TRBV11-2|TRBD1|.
TGTGCCAGCAGCTTAAATCACGGGACAGCCTATAACACTGAAGCTTTCTTT
CASSLNHGTAYNTEAFF
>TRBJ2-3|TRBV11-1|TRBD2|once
TGTGCCAGCAGCCAAGTGGTAGCGGGGGATACGCAGTATTTT
CASSQVVAGDTQYF
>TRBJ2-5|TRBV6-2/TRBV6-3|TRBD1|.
TGTGCCAGCAGTTCCAGACAGGGGCTGGGGGAGACCCAGTACTTC
CASSSRQGLGETQYF
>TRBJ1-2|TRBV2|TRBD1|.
TGTGCCAGCAGTACCGACAGGGACTATGGCTACACCTTC
CASSTDRDYGYTF
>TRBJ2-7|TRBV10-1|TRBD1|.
TGCGCCAGCAGTGATTCTCTACTGGACAGGGGCCCTGGCGAGCAGTACTTC
CASSDSLLDRGPGEQYF